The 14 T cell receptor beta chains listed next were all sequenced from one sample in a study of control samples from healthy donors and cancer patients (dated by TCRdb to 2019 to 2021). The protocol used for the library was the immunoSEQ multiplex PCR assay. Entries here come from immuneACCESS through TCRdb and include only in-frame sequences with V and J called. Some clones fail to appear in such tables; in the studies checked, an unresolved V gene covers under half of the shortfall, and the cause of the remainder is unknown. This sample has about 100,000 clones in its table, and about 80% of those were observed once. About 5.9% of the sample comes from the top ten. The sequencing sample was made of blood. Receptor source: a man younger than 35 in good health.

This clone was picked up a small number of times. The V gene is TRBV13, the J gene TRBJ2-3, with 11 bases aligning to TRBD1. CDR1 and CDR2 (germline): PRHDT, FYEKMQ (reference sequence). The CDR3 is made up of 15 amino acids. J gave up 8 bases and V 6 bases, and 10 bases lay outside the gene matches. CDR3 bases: TGTGCCAGCAGTCCACCGGGACAGGGGGTCGGTACGCAGTATTTT. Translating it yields CASSPPGQGVGTQYF.

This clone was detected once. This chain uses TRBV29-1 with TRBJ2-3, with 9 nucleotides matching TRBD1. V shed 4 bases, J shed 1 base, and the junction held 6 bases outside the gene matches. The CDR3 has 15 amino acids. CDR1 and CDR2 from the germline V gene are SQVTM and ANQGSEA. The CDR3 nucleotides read TGCAGCGTTGGATCGGGACAGGGAGGCACAGATACGCAGTATTTT. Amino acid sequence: CSVGSGQGGTDTQYF.

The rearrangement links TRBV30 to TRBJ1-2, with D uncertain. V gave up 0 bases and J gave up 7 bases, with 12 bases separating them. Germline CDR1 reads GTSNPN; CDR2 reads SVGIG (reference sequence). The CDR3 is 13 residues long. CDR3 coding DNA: TGTGCCTGGAGTGTACGGGAGGGCGGTGGCTACACCTTC. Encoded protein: CAWSVREGGGYTF.

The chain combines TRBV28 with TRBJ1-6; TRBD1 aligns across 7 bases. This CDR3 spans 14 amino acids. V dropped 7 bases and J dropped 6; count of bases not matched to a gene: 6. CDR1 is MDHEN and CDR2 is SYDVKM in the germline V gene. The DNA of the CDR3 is TGTGCCAGCACCCTGGGACAGATTAATTCACCCCTCCACTTT. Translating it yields CASTLGQINSPLHF.

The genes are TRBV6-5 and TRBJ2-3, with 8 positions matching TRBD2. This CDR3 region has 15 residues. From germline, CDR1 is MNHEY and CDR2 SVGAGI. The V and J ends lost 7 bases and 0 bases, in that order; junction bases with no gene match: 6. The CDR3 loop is CASKKRGPSTDTQYF. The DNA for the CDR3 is TGTGCCAGCAAGAAGCGGGGGCCCAGCACAGATACGCAGTATTTT.

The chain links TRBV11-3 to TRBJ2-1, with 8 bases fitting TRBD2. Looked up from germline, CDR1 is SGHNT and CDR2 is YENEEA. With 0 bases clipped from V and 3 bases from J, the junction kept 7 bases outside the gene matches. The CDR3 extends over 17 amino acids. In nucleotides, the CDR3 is TGTGCCAGCAGCTTAGATGTTCACGGGGGGGGCTACAATGAGCAGTTCTTC. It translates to CASSLDVHGGGYNEQFF.

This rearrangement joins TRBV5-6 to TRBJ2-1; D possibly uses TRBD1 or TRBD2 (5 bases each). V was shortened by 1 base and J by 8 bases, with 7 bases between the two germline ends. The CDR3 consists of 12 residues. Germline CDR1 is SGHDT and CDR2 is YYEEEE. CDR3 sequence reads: CASSLMGDEQFF. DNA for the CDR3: TGTGCCAGCAGCTTGATGGGGGATGAGCAGTTCTTC.

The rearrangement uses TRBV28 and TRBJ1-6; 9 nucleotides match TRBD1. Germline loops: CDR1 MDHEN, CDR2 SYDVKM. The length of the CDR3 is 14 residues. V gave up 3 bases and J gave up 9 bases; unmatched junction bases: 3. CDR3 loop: CASSLRDRVSPLHF. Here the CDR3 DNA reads TGTGCCAGCAGTTTGCGGGACAGGGTTTCACCCCTCCACTTT. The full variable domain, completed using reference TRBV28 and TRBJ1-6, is DVKVTQSSRYLVKRTGEKVFLECVQDMDHENMFWYRQDPGLGLRLIYFSYDVKMKEKGDIPEGYSVSREKKERFSLILESASTNQTSMYLCASSLRDRVSPLHFGNGTRLTVT.

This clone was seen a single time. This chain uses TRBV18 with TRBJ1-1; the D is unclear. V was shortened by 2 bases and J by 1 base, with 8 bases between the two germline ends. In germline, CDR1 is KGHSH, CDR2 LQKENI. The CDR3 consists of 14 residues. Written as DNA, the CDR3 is TGTGCCAGCTCACCAATGGAGGGGAACACTGAAGCTTTCTTT. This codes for CASSPMEGNTEAFF. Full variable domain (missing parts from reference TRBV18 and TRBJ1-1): NAGVMQNPRHLVRRRGQEARLRCSPMKGHSHVYWYRQLPEEGLKFMVYLQKENIIDESGMPKERFSAEFPKEGPSILRIQQVVRGDSAAYFCASSPMEGNTEAFFGQGTRLTVV.

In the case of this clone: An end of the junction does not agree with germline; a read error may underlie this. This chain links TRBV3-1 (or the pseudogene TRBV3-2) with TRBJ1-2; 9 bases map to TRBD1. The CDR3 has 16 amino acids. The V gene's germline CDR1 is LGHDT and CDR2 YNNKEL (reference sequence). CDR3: CASSQEGTGRSYGYTF. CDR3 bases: TGTGCCAGCAGTCAAGAAGGGACAGGGAGGAGCTATGGCTACACCTTC.

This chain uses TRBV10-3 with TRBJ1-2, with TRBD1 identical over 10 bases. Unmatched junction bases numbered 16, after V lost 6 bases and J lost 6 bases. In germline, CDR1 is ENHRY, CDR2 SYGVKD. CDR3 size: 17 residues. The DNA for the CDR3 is TGTGCCATCAGCGATCGGACAGGGGGGGAAAGAAGTAATGGCTACACCTTC. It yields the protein CAISDRTGGERSNGYTF.

CDR3 DNA sequence: TGTGCCAGCAGCTTTAGGGGGGAGGACAAAAACATTCAGTACTTC. Protein product: CASSFRGEDKNIQYF. The chain carries TRBV11-2 and TRBJ2-4, with D perhaps matching TRBD1 or TRBD2 (6 bases each). The germline CDR1 and CDR2 sequences are SGHAT and FQNNGV. The CDR3 consists of 15 residues. V was pared by 3 bases and J by 3 bases, with 12 bases between. The complete variable domain, with remaining parts taken from reference TRBV11-2 and TRBJ2-4, reads EAGVAQSPRYKIIEKRQSVAFWCNPISGHATLYWYQQILGQGPKLLIQFQNNGVVDDSQLPKDRFSAERLKGVDSTLKIQPAKLEDSAVYLCASSFRGEDKNIQYFGAGTRLSVL.

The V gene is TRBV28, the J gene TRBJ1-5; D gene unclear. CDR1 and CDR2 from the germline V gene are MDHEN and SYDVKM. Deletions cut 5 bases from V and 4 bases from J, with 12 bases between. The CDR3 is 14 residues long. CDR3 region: CASSRAGGNQPQHF. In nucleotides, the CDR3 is TGTGCCAGCAGTAGGGCAGGTGGGAATCAGCCCCAGCATTTT.

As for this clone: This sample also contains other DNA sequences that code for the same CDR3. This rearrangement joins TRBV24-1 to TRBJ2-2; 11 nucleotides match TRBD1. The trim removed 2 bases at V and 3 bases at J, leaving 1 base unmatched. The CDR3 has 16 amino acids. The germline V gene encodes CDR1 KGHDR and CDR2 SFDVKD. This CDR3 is CATSDSGQGDTGELFF. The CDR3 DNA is TGTGCCACCAGTGATTCGGGACAGGGGGACACCGGGGAGCTGTTTTTT.